This TCR beta chain was recovered during a study of OX40 agonist ivuxolimab in advanced cancers. General study results and limits: Expanded peripheral T cell antigen specificity was not determined.

As concerns this clone: Its antigen is unknown.

Germline V gene data show CDR1 as MNHEY and CDR2 as SMNVEV (reference sequence). The CDR3 length is 14 residues. The V segment lost 6 bases and the J segment 4 bases; nucleotides outside the gene matches: 7. TCRdb's table, derived via immunoSEQ multiplex PCR, lists solely in-frame clones and lacks some. The sample holds about 45,000 clones, around 84% seen once. This TCR was sampled from an adult with an advanced solid tumor such as melanoma, head and neck, liver or kidney cancer. Material: CD4+ or CD8+ T cells sorted from blood, obtained in a trial of the OX40 agonist ivuxolimab. This chain uses TRBV27 with TRBJ2-7, with 9 bases lining up with TRBD1. The CDR3 sequence: CASRPGTGSYEQYF. Written as DNA, the CDR3 is TGTGCCAGCAGGCCCGGGACAGGGAGTTACGAGCAGTACTTC.